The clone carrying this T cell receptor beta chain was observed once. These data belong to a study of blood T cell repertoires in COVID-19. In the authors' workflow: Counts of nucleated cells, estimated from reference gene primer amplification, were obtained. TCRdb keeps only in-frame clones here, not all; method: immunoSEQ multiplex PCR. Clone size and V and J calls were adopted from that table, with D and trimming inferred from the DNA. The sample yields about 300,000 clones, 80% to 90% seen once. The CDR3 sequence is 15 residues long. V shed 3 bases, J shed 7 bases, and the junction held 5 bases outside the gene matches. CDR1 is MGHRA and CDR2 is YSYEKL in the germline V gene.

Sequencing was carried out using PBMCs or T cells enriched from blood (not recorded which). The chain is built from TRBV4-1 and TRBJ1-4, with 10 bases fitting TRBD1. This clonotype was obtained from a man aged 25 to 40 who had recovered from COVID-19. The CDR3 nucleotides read TGCGCCAGCAGCCACCCCGGGACAGGGGTTGAAAAACTGTTTTTT. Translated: CASSHPGTGVEKLFF.